The sample holds many counts of the clone carrying this TCR beta chain. Its antigen is unidentified. The data are from a study of Graves' ophthalmopathy and Graves' hyperthyroidism. Study observations and caveats: Most thyroid clonotypes with frequency above 0.001 were detected in blood too.

Pregnant or lactating patients and those with other autoimmune diseases or uncontrolled infections were excluded. Diagnoses were established from clinical symptoms, serum thyroxine, TRAb, thyroid ultrasound and orbital computed tomography. PBMCs were obtained from 8 to 10 ml of fresh peripheral blood. RNA transcripts were the source from which TCR beta CDR3 regions were amplified. Following a first-round RT-PCR that used HTBI primers, a second-round multiplex PCR was carried out. TCRdb used MiXCR to reprocess the multiplex PCR reads, holding one entry per CDR3 protein. Of tens of thousands of distinct CDR3 sequences listed, approximately 50% are singletons. The length of the CDR3 is 15 residues. CDR1 and CDR2 (germline): SGHDT, YYEEEE. V lost 3 bases to trimming and J lost 7 bases; unmatched junction nucleotides: 6.

Source material: peripheral blood. The sequence was obtained from an adult woman with Graves' ophthalmopathy. The chain joins TRBV5-6 to TRBJ2-1; TRBD2 agrees at 11 bases. The CDR3 here is CASSSYPSGGNEQFF. CDR3 coding DNA: TGTGCCAGCAGCTCGTACCCTAGCGGGGGGAATGAGCAGTTCTTC.